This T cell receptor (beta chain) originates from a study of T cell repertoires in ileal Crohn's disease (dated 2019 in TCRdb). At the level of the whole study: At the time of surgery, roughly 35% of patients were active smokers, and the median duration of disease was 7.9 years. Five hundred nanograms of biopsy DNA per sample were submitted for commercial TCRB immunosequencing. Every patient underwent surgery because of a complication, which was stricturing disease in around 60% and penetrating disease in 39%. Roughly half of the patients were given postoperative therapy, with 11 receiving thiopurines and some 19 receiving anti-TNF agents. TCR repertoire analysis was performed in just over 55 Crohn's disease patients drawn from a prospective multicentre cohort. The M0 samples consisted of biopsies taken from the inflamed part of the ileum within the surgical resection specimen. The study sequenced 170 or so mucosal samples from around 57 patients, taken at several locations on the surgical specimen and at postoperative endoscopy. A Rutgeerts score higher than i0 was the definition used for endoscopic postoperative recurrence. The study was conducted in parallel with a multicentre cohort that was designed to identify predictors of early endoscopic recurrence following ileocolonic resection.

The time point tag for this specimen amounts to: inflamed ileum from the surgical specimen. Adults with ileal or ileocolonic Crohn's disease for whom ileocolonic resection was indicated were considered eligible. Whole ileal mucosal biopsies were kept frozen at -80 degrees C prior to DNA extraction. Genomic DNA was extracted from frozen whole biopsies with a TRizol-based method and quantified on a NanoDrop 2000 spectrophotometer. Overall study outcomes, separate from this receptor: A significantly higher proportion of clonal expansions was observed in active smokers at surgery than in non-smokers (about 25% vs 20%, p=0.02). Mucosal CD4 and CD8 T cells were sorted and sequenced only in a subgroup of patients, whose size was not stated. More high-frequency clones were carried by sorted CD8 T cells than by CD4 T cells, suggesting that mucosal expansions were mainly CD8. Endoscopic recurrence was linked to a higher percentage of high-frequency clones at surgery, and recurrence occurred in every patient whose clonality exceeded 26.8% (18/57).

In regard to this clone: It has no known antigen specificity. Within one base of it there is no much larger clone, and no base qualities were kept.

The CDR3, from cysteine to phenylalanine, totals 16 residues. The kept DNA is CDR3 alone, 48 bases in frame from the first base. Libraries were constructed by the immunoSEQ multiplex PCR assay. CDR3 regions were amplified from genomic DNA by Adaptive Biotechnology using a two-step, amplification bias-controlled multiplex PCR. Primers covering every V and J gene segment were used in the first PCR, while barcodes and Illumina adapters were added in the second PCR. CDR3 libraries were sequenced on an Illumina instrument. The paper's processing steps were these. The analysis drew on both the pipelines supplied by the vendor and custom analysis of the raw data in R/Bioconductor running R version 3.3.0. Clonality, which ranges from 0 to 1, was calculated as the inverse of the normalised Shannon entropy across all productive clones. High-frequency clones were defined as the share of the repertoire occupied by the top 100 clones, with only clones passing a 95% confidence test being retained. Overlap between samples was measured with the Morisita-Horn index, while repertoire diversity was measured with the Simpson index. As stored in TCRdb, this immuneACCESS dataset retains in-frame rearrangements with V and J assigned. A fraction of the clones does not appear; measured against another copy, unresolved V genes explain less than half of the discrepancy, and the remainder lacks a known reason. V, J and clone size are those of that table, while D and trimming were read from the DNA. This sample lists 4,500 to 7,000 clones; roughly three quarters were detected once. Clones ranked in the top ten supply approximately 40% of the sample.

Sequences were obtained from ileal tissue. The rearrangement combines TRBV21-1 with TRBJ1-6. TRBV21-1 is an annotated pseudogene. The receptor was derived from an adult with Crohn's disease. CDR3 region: CASSSRSPPNNSPLHF. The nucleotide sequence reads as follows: TGTGCCAGCAGCTCTCGGTCCCCCCCAAATAATTCACCCCTCCACTTT.